The T cell receptor (beta chain) under discussion was sequenced for a study of T cells in Graves' hyperthyroidism and ophthalmopathy. Whole-study results and caveats: The model anticipated ophthalmopathy a median 6.5 months pre-onset. Among thyroid clonotypes expanded above 0.001, most also appeared in blood.

This CDR3 comprises 17 residues. The V gene end was trimmed by 3 bases and the J gene end by 2 bases; junction bases not matched to a gene: 9. CDR1 is SGDLS and CDR2 is YYNGEE in the germline V gene. This clonotype has a count of ten or more. Its matching antigen is unknown. Patients were excluded for uncontrolled infection, other autoimmune disease, pregnancy or lactation. Cells are PBMCs isolated from around 9.4 ml of fresh blood. The TCR beta CDR3 regions underwent amplification using RNA transcripts as the source. A set of HTBI primers served as the primers for a first-round RT-PCR of the TCR CDR3. One entry per CDR3 protein results from TCRdb running MiXCR on the multiplex PCR reads. This repertoire shows 350,000 to 450,000 distinct CDR3 sequences, more than 13% found once; its top ten account for under 30%.

This receptor was taken from a man over 45 with Graves' ophthalmopathy. The chain employs TRBV9 and TRBJ2-2, with TRBD1 matching 8 bases. The sample was blood. For the CDR3, the DNA is TGTGCCAGCAGCGGAGCCCGGGACAGGTTCAACACCGGGGAGCTGTTTTTT. Translated, it gives CASSGARDRFNTGELFF.